One sample yielded the 13 T cell receptor beta chains listed below, sequenced in a study of tumor and adjacent non-tumor tissue in lung cancer. The template was RNA from unsorted bulk tissue. This non-tumor lung sample came from over 3 cm beyond the tumor edge. TCRbeta libraries were built with three rounds of nested PCR, modified from ARM-PCR. TCRdb called the multiplex PCR reads again in MiXCR, with one record for every CDR3 protein. The sample lists roughly 44,000 distinct CDR3 sequences; roughly 60% were seen once. Sample: distant non-tumor lung tissue. These receptors originate from a middle-aged woman with non-small cell lung cancer.

A word on this clonotype: A junction end diverges from the germline sequence, so it may reflect a read error. The DNA for the CDR3 is TGTGCTAGCAGCCTAAATCTCCTAGCGGGAGCAGCCGGGGAGCAGTTTTTT. Its protein product is CASSLNLLAGAAGEQFF. The V and J genes are TRBV11-1 and TRBJ2-2, with 10 positions matching TRBD2. This CDR3 spans 17 amino acids. Germline CDR1 reads SGHAT; CDR2 reads FQDESV (reference sequence).

This chain connects TRBV28 to TRBJ2-4; 8 nucleotides line up with TRBD1. Trimming at V came to 6 bases and at J to 16 bases, leaving 17 bases not matched to a gene. The CDR3 covers 14 residues. CDR1 and CDR2 from the germline V gene are MDHEN and SYDVKM. CDR3 region: CASSPRGQGNTHYF. The DNA for the CDR3 is TGTGCCAGCAGCCCCAGGGGGCAGGGAAACACTCATTACTTC.

This clonotype was picked up a small number of times. This rearrangement joins TRBV6-6 to TRBJ2-2; TRBD2 is a possible D gene (5 bases). The CDR3 consists of 13 residues. Germline V CDR1 and CDR2: MNHNY, SVGAGI (reference sequence). V shed 6 bases and J shed 8 bases, with 13 bases lying between them. CDR3 in amino acids: CASSVMGSGELFF. Here the CDR3 DNA reads TGTGCCAGCAGCGTTATGGGGAGTGGGGAGCTGTTTTTT.

As concerns this clonotype: With a much larger clone just one base away, this may be a read error. V is TRBV28 and J is TRBJ2-4, with 8 bases matching TRBD2. CDR3 length: 17 residues. V dropped 3 bases and J dropped 1; count of bases not matched to a gene: 8. The germline CDR1 and CDR2 sequences are MDHEN and SYDVKM. The CDR3 region is CASSLTNGRGAKNIQYF. For the CDR3, the DNA is TGTGCCAGCAGTTTGACTAACGGGAGGGGGGCCAAAAACATTCAGTACTTC.

About this clonotype itself: A read error is possible here, since a much larger clone lies one base away. It is likely a read error, because the conserved phenylalanine at the end of the CDR3 is missing. V is TRBV2 and J is TRBJ1-1; D unresolved. V lost 5 bases and J 11 bases, leaving 18 bases between the germline ends. Germline CDR1 reads SNHLY; CDR2 reads FYNNEI. CDR3 length: 13 residues. As DNA, the CDR3 is TGTGCCAGCAGTTCCTCGGACGCAACACGGGCTTTCATT. It specifies CASSSSDATRAFI.

Remarks on this clonotype: An end of the junction does not agree with germline; a read error may underlie this. The J gene is TRBJ1-1, the V gene TRBV12-3 or TRBV12-4; 10 bases fit TRBD1. The CDR3 contains 15 residues. This chain's CDR3 is CASSLDRGGGTEALF. The CDR3 DNA sequence: TGTGCCAGCAGCCTGGACAGGGGGGGGGGCACTGAAGCTCTCTTT.

Comments on this clonotype: Sequence at one end of the junction differs from germline and may be a read error. This chain links TRBV12-3 or TRBV12-4 with TRBJ2-1; the D gene is possibly TRBD2 (6 bases). The CDR3 has 17 amino acids. The CDR3 nucleotides are TGTGCCAGCAGTTTGTCCCCCCTAGCGATCCCAGATAATGTGCAGTTCTTC. Translation gives CASSLSPLAIPDNVQFF.

The table lists this clonotype with many counts. The chain joins TRBV4-2 to TRBJ2-1; 7 bases map to TRBD1. Germline V gene data show CDR1 as LGHNA and CDR2 as YNFKEQ. CDR3 length: 14 amino acids. V trimming: 1 base; J trimming: 5 bases; junction bases outside the gene matches: 2. As DNA, the CDR3 is TGTGCCAGCAGCCAAGGGGACAGAAACAATGAGCAGTTCTTC. Translation: CASSQGDRNNEQFF.

J is TRBJ1-1 and V is TRBV20-1; D is ambiguous. This CDR3 region has 13 residues. The ends were cut back, 0 bases at V and 4 bases at J, with 9 bases in the middle. The germline V gene encodes CDR1 DFQATT and CDR2 SNEGSKA (reference sequence). The CDR3 DNA follows: TGCAGTGCTAGAGATTCACAGCTCACTGAAGCTTTCTTT. It encodes CSARDSQLTEAFF.

About this clonotype itself: A junction boundary mismatches the germline segment, possibly from a read error. The CDR3 sequence: CAGDSGGPNSPFHF. CDR3 in DNA: TGTGCCGGCGACTCAGGGGGACCAAATTCACCCTTCCACTTT. The chain is built from TRBV11-2 and TRBJ1-6; 7 bases are a match to TRBD1. Germline CDR1 SGHAT, CDR2 FQNNGV. The CDR3 covers 14 residues.

This clonotype showed up just a few times. Since the CDR3 does not end with the conserved phenylalanine or tryptophan, this likely comes from a read error. This chain connects TRBV20-1 to TRBJ2-3; D ambiguous. The germline V gene has CDR1 DFQATT and CDR2 SNEGSKA (reference sequence). The CDR3 has 14 residues. The V end was cut by 2 bases, the J end by 2 bases, with 11 bases between. For the CDR3, the DNA is TGCAGTGCTAGAAATGCCCTCTTCACAGATACGCAGTATCTT. Its translation: CSARNALFTDTQYL.

The chain links TRBV11-1 to TRBJ2-7; possible D gene TRBD1, 6 bases. Germline loops: CDR1 SGHAT, CDR2 FQDESV (reference sequence). The V gene lost 7 bases and the J gene lost 2 bases, with 15 bases spanning the gap. The CDR3 is made up of 14 amino acids. The CDR3 here is CASTLETGTYEQYF. CDR3 in DNA: TGTGCCAGCACCTTGGAGACAGGAACCTACGAGCAGTACTTC.

A word on this clonotype: One end of the junction does not line up with germline, which may come from a read error. The chain couples TRBV5-4 to TRBJ1-3; D not certain. This CDR3 contains 12 residues. Germline CDR1 SGHNT, CDR2 YYREEE (reference sequence). The CDR3 here is CASSIWGNTMYF. CDR3 nucleotides: TGTGCCAGCAGCATCTGGGGAAACACCATGTATTTT.